The source of this T cell receptor (beta chain) is a study of shared clonotypes between healthy human individuals (dated by TCRdb to 2019 to 2021). In terms of the full investigation: A couple of women and a few men aged 18 to 49 years were included in the cohort. Per donor, three plates each were used for CD4 naive and CD4 memory, two for CD8 naive, and one for CD8 memory. Blood TCR repertoires of about five healthy adults were deeply sequenced to estimate repertoire size and the extent of clonotype sharing between individuals. Different laboratories and diverse techniques were used to prepare libraries and sequence TCR repertoires, to increase sequencing depth and limit assay-specific biases. Each donor's leukapheresis produced roughly between roughly 0.9 and 9 billion PBMCs. The research as a whole found: Based on pairwise subsampling, the degree of clonotype sharing among donors was expected to be affected by sequencing depth. Across four donors, roughly 5.4% of naive CD4, around 3.3% of naive CD8, 2.3% of memory CD4, and approximately 0.42% of memory CD8 clonotypes were shared. Naive subsets generally had larger estimated clonotype richness than memory subsets did. Higher generation probabilities were observed for clonotypes shared by all four sorted-subset donors than for non-shared clonotypes. Sampling was restricted to blood, and TCR repertoires in tissues likely differ from the TCR repertoires found in blood. Incomplete sequencing was indicated by rarefaction of sorted-subset datasets, despite the large sequencing depth. Because the study included only a small number of donors, the genetic and exposure-history diversity represented was limited.

With respect to this clone: Its recognized antigen is unknown. The sample holds no much larger clone one base away, and base qualities are not on file.

Using the deep immunoSEQ assay, TCR CDR3 regions were amplified from genomic DNA by multiplex PCR. Extracted genomic DNA from each cell subset was spread evenly across all wells of several immunoSEQ 96-well plates, with each plate serving as a replicate. For sorted subsets, each replicate PCR was loaded with around 220 ng genomic DNA, equivalent to 25,000 to 30,000 T cell genomes. Purified libraries were quantified with a Qubit 3.0 fluorometer, sized on a Bioanalyzer 2100, and re-quantified with the KAPA Library Quantification kit. Every immunoSEQ 96-well plate was sequenced on a separate single-read 150-cycle Illumina NextSeq 550 flow cell. The authors processed their data as follows. Because the immunoSEQ output included only junctional sequences and no quality scores, the filtering could not be the same as the filtering used for full-length reads. Sequences were annotated with PyIR, a Python wrapper for IgBLAST v1.9, using IMGT germline references to assign V/J genes and CDR3. Reads were filtered out if the reads had weak V/J assignments (E-value above 1e-6), no CDR3, stop codons, out-of-frame junctions, or ambiguous translated residues. A V3J clonotype was defined by an identical inferred V gene, J gene, and CDR3 amino acid sequence. Percentage overlap between repertoires was calculated by dividing the number of shared unique clonotypes by the size of the smaller repertoire. Repertoire richness was assessed with RTK rarefaction, the Chao1 estimator, and Recon v2.1 estimates of unobserved clonotypes. Generation probabilities were computed with OLGA for all TCRbeta clonotypes obtained by the gDNA method from several donors. In its TCRdb copy, this immuneACCESS table keeps in-frame sequences only and misses some clones. Where compared with another copy, unresolved V genes explain less than half of these, and the others have no known cause. That table supplies the V and J calls and clone size; D and trimming were determined from the DNA. This sample holds about 2 million clones; approximately 95% were observed only once. Roughly 1% of the sample is in the top ten clones.

For the CD8 naive samples, CD45RO-negative cells were positively selected for CCR7, yielding a CD45RA+CCR7+ population from which TemRA cells were excluded. The donors were healthy, HIV-negative adults who had no recently reported acute infections or vaccinations. Only Caucasian adults living in Nashville, Tennessee, USA were represented among the donors. After blood collection by leukapheresis, PBMCs were isolated using Ficoll-Histopaque density gradient centrifugation and then cryopreserved in the vapor phase of liquid nitrogen. Purity and quantity of every magnetically sorted T cell population were checked by analytical flow cytometry. Genomic DNA was isolated from every sorted fraction and measured by UV absorbance on a Nanodrop 2000c. Trimming takes 0 bases from V and 2 bases from J, and the germline ends sit 10 bases apart. Inclusive of the bounding cysteine and phenylalanine, the CDR3 is 15 residues long. Only the CDR3 part of the read is kept: 45 bases, read in frame from the first base. According to the germline V gene, CDR1 reads SGHVS and CDR2 reads FNYEAQ.

The clonotype originates from a man aged 18 to 29 in good health. Sequencing was done on a sample of naive CD8+ T cells sorted from blood. The sample's cell subset or site label, in plain terms: CD45RA+CCR7+. The chain is encoded by TRBV7-6 joined to TRBJ2-5, and the D gene may be TRBD1, 6 bases matching. The base sequence is TGTGCCAGCAGCTTAGCTTGGACAGTACAAGAGACCCAGTACTTC. Translated, it gives CASSLAWTVQETQYF.